A selection of T cell receptor beta chains follows, all from one sample in a study of CD8 T cells in Susac syndrome. TCRdb re-called the immunoSEQ multiplex PCR reads through MiXCR, storing one row per CDR3 protein. The sample gives about 190,000 distinct CDR3 sequences, roughly 91% of which show up once; 0.087% is in the top ten. Sequencing input: CD4+ T cells from PBMCs. The source of these receptors is a human donor with Susac syndrome. CDR3s include the opening cysteine and the closing phenylalanine or tryptophan. The D gene is left open where the match is weak. Not all rows give a size; the values are once, few, many and, for expanded clones, a class.

abundance	v_gene	d_gene	j_gene	CDR3nt	CDR3aa
NA	TRBV5-1	TRBD1	TRBJ2-3	TGCGCCAGCAGCCAGCCGGGGACAGCGAAGGGAGATACGCAGTATTTT	CASSQPGTAKGDTQYF
NA	TRBV3-1	TRBD1	TRBJ2-1	TGTGCCAGCAGCGGGGGGACAGGGGGCTGGGATGAGCAGTTCTTC	CASSGGTGGWDEQFF
NA	TRBV6-5	NA	TRBJ1-1	TGTGCCAGCATTAAGACAGGGAACACTGAAGCTTTCTTT	CASIKTGNTEAFF
NA	TRBV28	TRBD2	TRBJ2-3	TGTGCCAGCAGTCCCGCCGGGACTAGCGGGGTCACAGATACGCAGTATTTT	CASSPAGTSGVTDTQYF
NA	TRBV7-9	TRBD1	TRBJ1-1	TGTGCCAGCAGCTTAACGGACAGGGTGAAGAACACTGAAGCTTTCTTT	CASSLTDRVKNTEAFF
NA	TRBV5-4	NA	TRBJ1-5	TGTGCCAGCAGTCTGGGGGGTCGGGATCAGCCCCAGCATTTT	CASSLGGRDQPQHF
NA	TRBV27	NA	TRBJ1-1	TGTGCCAGCAGTTTACGCTTCCGGGACCATGAAGCTTTCTTT	CASSLRFRDHEAFF
few	TRBV19	NA	TRBJ1-5	TGTGCCAGTAGTATCGGACAGCCCAATCAGCCCCAGCATTTT	CASSIGQPNQPQHF
NA	TRBV3-1	NA	TRBJ1-1	TGTGCCAGCAGCCAAGGGGTTCAGGGATGGACTGAAGCTTTCTTT	CASSQGVQGWTEAFF
NA	TRBV12-3/TRBV12-4	NA	TRBJ1-5	TGTGCCAGCAGTTCGAGAAAGAATCAGCCCCAGCATTTT	CASSSRKNQPQHF
few	TRBV5-1	TRBD1	TRBJ2-5	TGTGCCAGCAGCTTGACAGGGGAAGAGACCCAGTACTTC	CASSLTGEETQYF
NA	TRBV29-1	TRBD2	TRBJ2-1	TGCAGCGTTTCTAGCGGGAGGCCGGAGGCCTACAATGAGCAGTTCTTC	CSVSSGRPEAYNEQFF
once	TRBV10-3	NA	TRBJ2-2	TGTGCCATCAATTCCAGGACTGACGCGAACACCGGGGAGCTGTTTTTT	CAINSRTDANTGELFF
NA	TRBV5-5	NA	TRBJ2-1	TGTGCCAGCAGCCTGACTACTCCGGGGAATGAGCAGTTCTTC	CASSLTTPGNEQFF
NA	TRBV11-3	NA	TRBJ2-7	TGTGCCAGCAGCTTAGATCATAGGTCTGCCGAGCAGTACTTC	CASSLDHRSAEQYF
NA	TRBV6-4	TRBD2	TRBJ2-5	TGTGCCAGCAGCCTTAGAGCGGGAGAGAAGACCCAGTACTTC	CASSLRAGEKTQYF
NA	TRBV12-5	TRBD1	TRBJ1-5	TGTGCTAGTGGTTTGGGCCGGGACAGGTCTATTGATCAGCCCCAGCATTTT	CASGLGRDRSIDQPQHF
NA	TRBV3-1	NA	TRBJ1-6	TGTGCCAGCAGCCAAAGACAGGATGCTCCCCTCCACTTT	CASSQRQDAPLHF
NA	TRBV5-1	TRBD2	TRBJ2-1	TGCGCCAGCACCTCCGGGACTAGCGGCAATGAGCAGTTCTTC	CASTSGTSGNEQFF
NA	TRBV29-1	NA	TRBJ2-7	TGCAGCGTTGCCGGCAGGCCACCCTCGCCGCAGTACTTC	CSVAGRPPSPQYF
NA	TRBV6-5	NA	TRBJ1-5	TGTGCCAGCAGTTTCCAGCAGGGTTTTCAGCCCCAGCATTTT	CASSFQQGFQPQHF
NA	TRBV7-3	TRBD2	TRBJ2-1	TGTGCCAGCAGCTTAAAAGGACTAGCAGACAATGAGCAGTTCTTC	CASSLKGLADNEQFF
NA	TRBV4-1	NA	TRBJ2-7	TGCGCCAGCAGCCCGACGAGACTCCTTATCTCCTACGAGCAGTACTTC	CASSPTRLLISYEQYF
NA	TRBV18	TRBD1	TRBJ1-5	TGTGCCAGCTCACCGCCGGGACAGGGCGGCTTGAGCAATCAGCCCCAGCATTTT	CASSPPGQGGLSNQPQHF
NA	TRBV14	NA	TRBJ1-1	TGTGCCAGCAGCCAAGTTGAAGGGAACACTGAAGCTTTCTTT	CASSQVEGNTEAFF
NA	TRBV29-1	NA	TRBJ1-4	TGCAGCGTTGGAGTTAATGAAAAACTGTTTTTT	CSVGVNEKLFF
few	TRBV7-3	TRBD2	TRBJ2-1	TGTGCCAGCAGCTCCTCCGGGACTAGTTTTAGGGAGCAGTTCTTC	CASSSSGTSFREQFF
once	TRBV20-1	NA	TRBJ2-4	TGCAGTGCTAGAGATGAGGGGTTAGCCAAAAACATTCAGTACTTC	CSARDEGLAKNIQYF
NA	TRBV5-1	NA	TRBJ2-7	TGCGCCAGCAGCAACAGCGACGAGCAGTACTTC	CASSNSDEQYF
NA	TRBV3-1	NA	TRBJ1-1	TGTGCCAGCAGCCAAGTAACCATCGGCACTGAAGCTTTCTTT	CASSQVTIGTEAFF
NA	TRBV20-1	NA	TRBJ1-2	TGCAGTGCTAGCCACCTTTATGGCTACACCTTC	CSASHLYGYTF
NA	TRBV7-9	NA	TRBJ2-3	TGTGCCAGCAGCTTAGCGGGGGCAGATACGCAGTATTTT	CASSLAGADTQYF
NA	TRBV28	NA	TRBJ1-2	TGTGCCAGCTCGCTCGAACCCTATGGCTACACCTTC	CASSLEPYGYTF
NA	TRBV19	NA	TRBJ1-1	TGTGCCAGTAGTACAACAGGGTTCGGCACTGAAGCTTTCTTT	CASSTTGFGTEAFF
NA	TRBV6-5	NA	TRBJ1-4	TGTGCCAGCAGGTTAGGGCTCTTCAATGAAAAACTGTTTTTT	CASRLGLFNEKLFF
NA	TRBV3-1	NA	TRBJ1-1	TGTGCCAGCAGCCAGGGAGTGGGTCGAGCTTTCTTT	CASSQGVGRAFF
NA	TRBV7-9	TRBD2	TRBJ2-1	TGTGCCAGCAGCTTAATCGGGACTAGCGGGAGAAACAATGAGCAGTTCTTC	CASSLIGTSGRNNEQFF
NA	TRBV6-2/TRBV6-3	TRBD1	TRBJ1-1	TGTGCCAGTCGCCCAACAGGGGGCTATACTGAAGCTTTCTTT	CASRPTGGYTEAFF
NA	TRBV5-6	NA	TRBJ1-6	TGTGCCAGCAGCTTGAACTATAATTCACCCCTCCACTTT	CASSLNYNSPLHF
NA	TRBV15	TRBD2	TRBJ2-3	TGTGCCACCAGCAGAACTAAATCCGGGACTAGCGGCACAGATACGCAGTATTTT	CATSRTKSGTSGTDTQYF
once	TRBV20-1	TRBD2	TRBJ2-5	TGCAGTGCTAGAAGGCCGGGAGGGCCGGGGGAGACCCAGTACTTC	CSARRPGGPGETQYF
NA	TRBV6-5	TRBD1	TRBJ2-7	TGTGCCAGCAGTTGGGACAGGAAAACCTACGAGCAGTACTTC	CASSWDRKTYEQYF
once	TRBV27	TRBD2	TRBJ2-2	TGTGCCAGCAGTTTATGGGCTAGCGGGATTTCCGGGGAGCTGTTTTTT	CASSLWASGISGELFF
NA	TRBV6-1	NA	TRBJ2-1	TGTGCCAGTAGGGAGGCCTTAGATTACAATGAGCAGTTCTTC	CASREALDYNEQFF
NA	TRBV7-9	TRBD1	TRBJ1-3	TGTGCCAGCAGCCTGAGGACAGGAATCTCTGGAAACACCATATATTTT	CASSLRTGISGNTIYF
NA	TRBV7-9	NA	TRBJ2-2	TGTGCCAGCAGCCGCGGGGGCTTAGGGCCGAACACCGGGGAGCTGTTTTTT	CASSRGGLGPNTGELFF
NA	TRBV11-2	NA	TRBJ2-7	TGTGCCAGCAGCTTCGATTTGCCCGGGACTGGGTCCTACGAGCAGTACTTC	CASSFDLPGTGSYEQYF
NA	TRBV14	NA	TRBJ2-1	TGTGCCAGCAGCCGGACGTCTCTGTACAATGAGCAGTTCTTC	CASSRTSLYNEQFF
NA	TRBV7-9	NA	TRBJ2-5	TGTGCCAGCAGCTCGCTTGGAAGGGGGACGAACCAAGAGACCCAGTACTTC	CASSSLGRGTNQETQYF